Shown below are 26 T cell receptor beta chains from a single sample sequenced in a study of blood T cells in healthy people across ages. The authors ran a second PCR of roughly 7 to 11 cycles using a sample-barcoded 5' primer and a J-beta primer mix. MiXCR was run by TCRdb on the 5' RACE reads, yielding one entry per CDR3 protein. The data contain just under 750,000 distinct CDR3 sequences, 22% of them singletons. Material: blood. Receptors originate from a man aged 65-85 years in good health.

The chain has TRBV4-1 and TRBJ2-3; 7 bases align to TRBD2. The J segment lost 6 bases and the V segment lost 4 bases, leaving 10 bases of the junction unmatched. In germline, CDR1 is MGHRA, CDR2 YSYEKL. This CDR3 is 15 amino acids long. CDR3 region: CASSRFERDADTQYF. The CDR3 region has the DNA TGCGCCAGCAGCCGCTTCGAGCGGGACGCGGATACGCAGTATTTT.

This rearrangement joins TRBV20-1 to TRBJ2-1, with D perhaps TRBD2 (6 bases). Trimming removed 6 bases from V and 2 bases from J, with 14 bases in between. The CDR3 is made up of 14 amino acids. CDR1 is DFQATT, CDR2 SNEGSKA, per germline (reference sequence). The CDR3 DNA sequence: TGCAGTGCGCCGACTAGTTGGGCCTACAATGAGCAGTTCTTC. Translation: CSAPTSWAYNEQFF.

The rearrangement uses TRBV7-7 and TRBJ2-3; D is uncertain. Per germline, CDR1 SSHAT and CDR2 FNYEAQ (reference sequence). The ends were cut back, 3 bases at V and 3 bases at J, with 7 bases in the middle. This CDR3 is built from 13 residues. CDR3 loop: CASSLGWTDTQYF. The CDR3 coding sequence is TGTGCCAGCAGCTTGGGATGGACAGATACGCAGTATTTT.

The V call is TRBV10-3, the J call TRBJ1-1, with 9 bases matching TRBD1. The germline V gene has CDR1 ENHRY and CDR2 SYGVKD. The CDR3 sequence is 15 residues long. After removal of 0 bases from V and 8 bases from J, the junction contained 7 bases not matched to a gene. For the CDR3, the DNA is TGTGCCATCAGTGAGTCCGGGACAGGGACGGGGGAAGCTTTCTTT. Translation gives CAISESGTGTGEAFF.

This clonotype was observed a handful of times. The DNA of the CDR3 is TGTGCCAGCAGCCAGACAGGGTTTTCCGAGCAGTACGTC. This codes for CASSQTGFSEQYV. The chain uses TRBV6-5 and TRBJ2-5, with 7 bases lining up with TRBD1. The J call may be incorrect, as the DNA end agrees better with TRBJ2-7. CDR1 is MNHEY and CDR2 is SVGAGI in the germline V gene. This CDR3 spans 13 amino acids.

The J gene is TRBJ2-5, the V gene TRBV9; D call uncertain. V was cut by 3 bases and J by 10 bases, with 16 bases left in between. The CDR3 consists of 13 residues. In germline, CDR1 is SGDLS, CDR2 YYNGEE. Written as DNA, the CDR3 is TGTGCCAGCAGCGCACAAACTCTAGAAGGCCAGTACTTC. Its protein product is CASSAQTLEGQYF.

This chain uses TRBV6-6 with TRBJ1-2; maybe TRBD1 (5 bases). The V and J ends lost 0 bases and 11 bases respectively, with 13 bases between them. The germline V gene has CDR1 MNHNY and CDR2 SVGAGI (reference sequence). The CDR3 length is 13 residues. Here the CDR3 reads CASSYSVDQGYTF. CDR3 in DNA: TGTGCCAGCAGTTACTCGGTCGACCAGGGATACACCTTC.

This clonotype turned up a few times. The chain carries TRBV5-1 and TRBJ2-5; D might be TRBD1 (6 bases). Germline loops: CDR1 SGHRS, CDR2 YFSETQ. CDR3 length: 14 amino acids. V was clipped by 7 bases and J by 2 bases, with 15 bases between them. The CDR3 loop is CASGQGQIQETQYF. The DNA for the CDR3 is TGCGCCAGCGGCCAAGGACAGATACAAGAGACCCAGTACTTC.

V usage is TRBV5-5 and J usage is TRBJ1-4, with 9 bases lining up with TRBD1. There are 15 residues in the CDR3. CDR1 and CDR2 (germline): SGHKS, YYEKEE (reference sequence). The junction had 8 bases not matched to a gene; V was cut back by 0 bases and J by 11 bases. The CDR3 DNA reads TGTGCCAGCAGCTTGGCCCCGGACAGGGGAGGGAAACTGTTTTTT. Translating gives CASSLAPDRGGKLFF.

The rearrangement uses TRBV5-1 and TRBJ2-5; D unresolved. CDR1 SGHRS and CDR2 YFSETQ come from the germline V gene. The V end lost 4 bases, the J end lost 3 bases, and 16 bases lay between the germline ends. This CDR3 has 15 residues. In nucleotides, the CDR3 is TGCGCCAGCAGCCCGGCCCCAAGTGGGGAAGAGACCCAGTACTTC. It is translated as CASSPAPSGEETQYF.

The sample holds many counts of this clonotype. This chain links TRBV20-1 with TRBJ2-3, with 8 bases identical to TRBD2. Germline CDR1 is DFQATT and CDR2 is SNEGSKA (reference sequence). V shed 5 bases, J shed 4 bases, and the junction held 11 bases outside the gene matches. The CDR3 is 15 residues long. This CDR3 reads CSAEAREGRSDTQYF. The CDR3 region has the DNA TGCAGTGCTGAGGCCCGGGAGGGGCGGTCAGATACGCAGTATTTT.

There are a few counts of this clonotype. The chain recombines TRBV7-9 with TRBJ1-2; 9 bases are shared with TRBD1. The J segment lost 7 bases and the V segment lost 5 bases, leaving 14 bases of the junction unmatched. Per the germline V gene, CDR1 is SEHNR and CDR2 is FQNEAQ (reference sequence). The CDR3 consists of 16 residues. The CDR3 spells CASSDETSGTGFGYTF. Here the CDR3 DNA reads TGTGCCAGCAGCGACGAAACGAGCGGGACAGGGTTTGGCTACACCTTC.

The chain couples TRBV2 to TRBJ1-5; D perhaps matches TRBD1 (6 bases). The V gene lost 4 bases and the J gene lost 6 bases, with 16 bases spanning the gap. The CDR3 sequence is 15 residues long. CDR1 SNHLY and CDR2 FYNNEI come from the germline V gene. DNA of the CDR3: TGTGCCAGCAGTGCGGGGGGCAGTAGGGGTCAGCCCCAGCATTTT. It codes for CASSAGGSRGQPQHF.

The V call is TRBV28, the J call TRBJ2-2; D is ambiguous. V lost 1 base, J lost 6 bases, and 3 bases lay in between. The CDR3 is made up of 12 amino acids. Germline V CDR1 and CDR2: MDHEN, SYDVKM. The CDR3 DNA is TGTGCCAGCAGTTTATATCCCGGGGAGCTGTTTTTT. This encodes CASSLYPGELFF.

About this clonotype: At one end, the junction sequence differs from germline, possibly due to a read error. DNA of the CDR3: TGTGCCAGCAGCTTATCCCCGGGAGGGCCTGGCGGGGAGCTGGTTTTT. Translating gives CASSLSPGGPGGELVF. The chain couples TRBV7-9 to TRBJ2-2; 8 bases fit TRBD2. This CDR3 is 16 amino acids long. The V gene's germline CDR1 is SEHNR and CDR2 FQNEAQ (reference sequence). The whole variable domain, filled in from reference TRBV7-9 and TRBJ2-2, reads DTGVSQNPRHKITKRGQNVTFRCDPISEHNRLYWYRQTLGQGPEFLTYFQNEAQLEKSRLLSDRFSAERPKGSFSTLEIQRTEQGDSAMYLCASSLSPGGPGGELVFGEGSRLTVL.

This clonotype was counted a few times. This chain uses TRBV7-9 with TRBJ2-7, with TRBD1 matching 8 bases. Germline V CDR1 and CDR2: SEHNR, FQNEAQ (reference sequence). The CDR3 sequence is 13 residues long. The junction had 3 bases not matched to a gene; V was cut back by 3 bases and J by 5 bases. CDR3 coding DNA: TGTGCCAGCAGCTTCGGGACAGGTGACGAGCAGTACGTC. Residues: CASSFGTGDEQYV.

The gene calls are TRBV5-6 and TRBJ2-1, with 10 bases lining up with TRBD1. The CDR3 sequence is 16 residues long. Trimming cost V 1 base and J 6 bases; bases outside gene matches: 7. Germline assignment: CDR1 SGHDT and CDR2 YYEEEE. The CDR3, as DNA: TGTGCCAGCAGCTTGATCGTGACAGGGGGCCCCAATGAGCAGTTCTTC. Residues: CASSLIVTGGPNEQFF.

The chain uses TRBV7-8 and TRBJ1-4, with D unclear. CDR1 and CDR2 (germline): SGHVS, FQNEAQ. The CDR3 covers 13 residues. Trimming stripped 5 bases from V and 8 bases from J, with 12 bases between. In DNA, the CDR3 is TGTGCCAGCAGCGTTGCAGGAGGGGAAAAACTGTTTTTT. It codes for CASSVAGGEKLFF.

This clonotype was recorded a few times. This sequence joins TRBV7-9 and TRBJ2-7; a weak D match, TRBD1 (6 bases). TRBJ2-5 explains the end of the DNA better; the J call may be wrong. The germline V gene has CDR1 SEHNR and CDR2 FQNEAQ (reference sequence). CDR3 length: 15 amino acids. The CDR3 is CASGPDRAVQETQYF. CDR3 in DNA: TGTGCCAGCGGCCCGGACAGAGCCGTTCAAGAGACCCAGTACTTC.

The chain joins TRBV12-3 or TRBV12-4 to TRBJ2-5; no reliable D call. The length of the CDR3 is 12 residues. Trimming stripped 5 bases from V and 4 bases from J, with 8 bases between. CDR3 in amino acids: CASSGSRETQYF. CDR3 sequence (DNA): TGTGCCAGCAGTGGGTCCAGAGAGACCCAGTACTTC.

The chain has TRBV19 and TRBJ1-2, with 9 bases lining up with TRBD1. With V trimmed by 6 bases and J by 4 bases, 12 bases remained unmatched. Germline CDR1 reads LNHDA; CDR2 reads SQIVND (reference sequence). The CDR3 is 16 amino acids. In nucleotides, the CDR3 is TGTGCCAGTAGAACCACAGGGGGCTTTACGAGCTATGGCTACACCTTC. Encoded protein: CASRTTGGFTSYGYTF. Full variable domain (rest looked up from reference TRBV19 and TRBJ1-2): DGGITQSPKYLFRKEGQNVTLSCEQNLNHDAMYWYRQDPGQGLRLIYYSQIVNDFQKGDIAEGYSVSREKKESFPLTVTSAQKNPTAFYLCASRTTGGFTSYGYTFGSGTRLTVV.

V gene TRBV6-8 combines with J gene TRBJ2-7, with TRBD2 identical over 8 bases. Germline trimming cut 4 bases from V and 6 bases from J; bases unmatched to any gene: 8. CDR1 is MNHGY, CDR2 SAAAGT, per germline. The CDR3 sequence is 14 residues long. Here the CDR3 reads CASSCGGPAFEQYF. CDR3 sequence (DNA): TGTGCCAGCAGTTGCGGGGGGCCTGCTTTCGAGCAGTACTTC.

The chain employs TRBV4-3 and TRBJ2-5; D not certain. Trimming left V 0 bases short and J 7 bases short, with 9 bases between. Germline V CDR1 and CDR2: LGHNA, YSLEER. This CDR3 has 13 amino acids. The CDR3 reads CASSQDPGTTQYF. CDR3 DNA: TGCGCCAGCAGCCAAGATCCTGGAACGACCCAGTACTTC.

This clonotype occurred a few times. The CDR3 DNA reads TGTGCCAGCAGTACTAAAAGACTTACCGGGACAGGGATCAATCAGCCCCAGCATTTT. It specifies CASSTKRLTGTGINQPQHF. The chain employs TRBV27 and TRBJ1-5, with 9 bases matching TRBD1. Trimming at V came to 5 bases and at J to 3 bases, leaving 17 bases not matched to a gene. Germline V lookup: CDR1 MNHEY, CDR2 SMNVEV (reference sequence). The CDR3 totals 19 residues.

V usage is TRBV29-1 and J usage is TRBJ2-7; 7 nucleotides match TRBD1. Germline CDR1 and CDR2: SQVTM and ANQGSEA. The ends lost 6 bases at V and 3 bases at J; junction bases unmatched: 5. The CDR3 is 12 amino acids. CDR3 nucleotide sequence: TGCAGCGTCTACACAGGGGACTACGAGCAGTACTTC. It specifies CSVYTGDYEQYF.

The chain recombines TRBV27 with TRBJ1-2; D is uncertain. Trimming shortened V by 3 bases and J by 5 bases, and 13 bases separated the two germline ends. The CDR3 is 14 amino acids. Germline values: CDR1 MNHEY, CDR2 SMNVEV (reference sequence). The CDR3 nucleotides read TGTGCCAGCAGTTTTTCTCGGAAAAAATATGGCTACACCTTC. Residues: CASSFSRKKYGYTF.